This TCR beta chain was observed in a study of CD4+ T cells in melanoma. The CDR3 consists of 16 residues. Trimming stripped 5 bases from V and 4 bases from J, with 15 bases between. CDR1 is SGHVS and CDR2 is FNYEAQ in the germline V gene. Overall study findings and caveats: A reported correlation linked neoantigen-specific CD4+ T cells to CD8+, macrophage and B cell function. Diverse differentiation states were reported for melanoma neoantigen-specific CD4+ T cells.

Here immunoSEQ multiplex PCR was the method, and the copy in TCRdb shows in-frame clones only, minus some. The sample shows some 110,000 clones, roughly 90% of them seen only once. As concerns this clone: Its antigen is currently unknown.

V is TRBV7-6 and J is TRBJ2-6; the D gene is possibly TRBD1 (5 bases). This receptor was identified in a human donor with melanoma. Sequenced input: peripheral blood. CDR3 coding DNA: TGTGCCAGCAGCCCCCTTCAGGGAACCGGGGCCAACGTCCTGACTTTC. Its protein is CASSPLQGTGANVLTF.